This TCR beta chain was observed in a study of beta chain features in type 1 diabetes. Study-wide results and limits: TCRB CDR3s were moderately but significantly shorter in Type 1 diabetes patients in all four CD4+ subsets. Type 1 diabetes patients showed fewer insertions and more deletions at VDJ junctions.

Sorting that relied on CD45RO/CCR7/CD25/CD127/CD95/CD27 yielded CD4+ naive, central memory, regulatory and stem cell-like memory cells. Isolated RNA was reverse transcribed in full, so expressed TCRB transcripts were sequenced. The method was immunoSEQ multiplex PCR; TCRdb's version includes in-frame clones alone and lacks a portion of them. The sample yields roughly 400,000 clones, around 9.6% seen once. The germline CDR1 and CDR2 sequences are SQVTM and ANQGSEA. The V end lost 5 bases, the J end lost 11 bases, and 6 bases lay between the germline ends. CDR3 size: 8 residues. This clone was picked up many times. What it recognizes is unknown.

This receptor was obtained from a man younger than 45 with type 1 diabetes. What was sequenced was central memory CD4+ T cells from blood. The chain employs TRBV29-1 and TRBJ1-1; D gene ambiguous. CDR3 in amino acids: CSVSDAFF. In DNA, the CDR3 is TGCAGCGTTTCGGACGCTTTCTTT.